These T cell receptor beta chains were read from a single sample in a study of cytomegalovirus exposure and HLA in healthy donors. Assay used: immunoSEQ multiplex PCR; TCRdb lists only in-frame clones, some missing. The sample includes 210,000 or so clones, 70% to 80% of them seen just once. The specimen was PBMCs. The origin of the receptors is a man aged 40-50 years in good health and CMV-seronegative. Both conserved end residues are part of each CDR3.

>TRBV27
CASSPGLGSPLHF
>TRBV5-1
CASSVSLAGGGDTQYF
>TRBV2
CASSLSGKGSPLHF
>TRBV18
CASSPDHREGYGYTF
>TRBV4-2
CASSQRGGTAGYTF
>TRBV20-1
CTAMGQREAFF
>TRBV6-5
CASSYSGRKETQYF
>TRBV4-3
CASSQDKVAKETQYF
>TRBV30
CAWSGGGRGYTF
>TRBV15
CATSPRDRGPDGYTF
>TRBV2
CASSPDSPNEQFF
>TRBV30
CAWAGTSGNQQFF
>TRBV19
CASSIRGSTDTQYF
>TRBV28
CASSSPGLGDGYTF
>TRBV2
CASSLGGREGSYEQYF
>TRBV11-3
CASSSSGMSNEQFF
>TRBV11-1
CASRKTGGSYEQYF
>TRBV5-6
CASSSEGVSHTEAFF
>TRBV7-9
CASSLARETQYF
>TRBV5-4
CASSRTSARDTQYF
>TRBV10-3
CAIRDLTGGAGNSPLHF
>TRBV5-1
CASSPRIGQGGTEAFF
>TRBV10-1
CASSPWREGHEQYF
>TRBV12-5
CASGFRTGGPLRGQPQHF
>TRBV2
CASILDSGGEAFF
>TRBV5-1
CASSLEDGTRGYTF
>TRBV4-3
CASSQGGQDRYNEQFF
>TRBV27
CASSSGRAIEQFF
>TRBV12-2
CASRSPCRDWNTGELFF
>TRBV19
CASRAGIQAGQETQYF
>TRBV29-1
CSVRLPYNEQFF
>TRBV11-2
CASSPGTSGTIDLEQFF
>TRBV7-8
CASRTTSGTGLNSPLHF
>TRBV27
CASSSPPGGFYNEQFF
>TRBV28
CASSSSAYEQYF
>TRBV7-9
CASSQASTGAAYEQYF
>TRBV15
CATSRDPQEGEAFF
>TRBV19
CASGQGVELFF
>TRBV6-5
CASTIGDEQYF
>TRBV28
CASTIGDYGYTF
>TRBV5-6
CASSLVRQRTNYGYTF
>TRBV2
CASGYRIYEQYF
>TRBV9
CASSVLPNFPHSYEQYF
>TRBV18
CASSPQNSGAYNEQFF